This T cell receptor beta chain was found in a study of cytomegalovirus exposure and HLA in healthy donors. Study information: Earlier results showed roughly 120 million unique TCR beta sequences derived from some 190 million T cells.

PCR involved 60 Vbeta and 13 Jbeta primers. This table comes from immunoSEQ multiplex PCR, and its TCRdb copy is limited to in-frame clones, with some not included. The table includes roughly 120,000 clones, about 10% detected once. V lost 4 bases, J lost 2 bases, and 3 bases stayed unmatched. Germline CDR1 and CDR2: MDHEN and SYDVKM. This CDR3 spans 14 amino acids. The rearrangement uses TRBV28 and TRBJ2-5; TRBD1 matches 8 bases. The material sequenced was PBMCs. The clonotype comes from a man aged 25 to 40 in good health and CMV-seronegative. In DNA form, the CDR3 reads TGTGCCAGCAGTTGGGACAGGAGGCAAGAGACCCAGTACTTC. Translation: CASSWDRRQETQYF.